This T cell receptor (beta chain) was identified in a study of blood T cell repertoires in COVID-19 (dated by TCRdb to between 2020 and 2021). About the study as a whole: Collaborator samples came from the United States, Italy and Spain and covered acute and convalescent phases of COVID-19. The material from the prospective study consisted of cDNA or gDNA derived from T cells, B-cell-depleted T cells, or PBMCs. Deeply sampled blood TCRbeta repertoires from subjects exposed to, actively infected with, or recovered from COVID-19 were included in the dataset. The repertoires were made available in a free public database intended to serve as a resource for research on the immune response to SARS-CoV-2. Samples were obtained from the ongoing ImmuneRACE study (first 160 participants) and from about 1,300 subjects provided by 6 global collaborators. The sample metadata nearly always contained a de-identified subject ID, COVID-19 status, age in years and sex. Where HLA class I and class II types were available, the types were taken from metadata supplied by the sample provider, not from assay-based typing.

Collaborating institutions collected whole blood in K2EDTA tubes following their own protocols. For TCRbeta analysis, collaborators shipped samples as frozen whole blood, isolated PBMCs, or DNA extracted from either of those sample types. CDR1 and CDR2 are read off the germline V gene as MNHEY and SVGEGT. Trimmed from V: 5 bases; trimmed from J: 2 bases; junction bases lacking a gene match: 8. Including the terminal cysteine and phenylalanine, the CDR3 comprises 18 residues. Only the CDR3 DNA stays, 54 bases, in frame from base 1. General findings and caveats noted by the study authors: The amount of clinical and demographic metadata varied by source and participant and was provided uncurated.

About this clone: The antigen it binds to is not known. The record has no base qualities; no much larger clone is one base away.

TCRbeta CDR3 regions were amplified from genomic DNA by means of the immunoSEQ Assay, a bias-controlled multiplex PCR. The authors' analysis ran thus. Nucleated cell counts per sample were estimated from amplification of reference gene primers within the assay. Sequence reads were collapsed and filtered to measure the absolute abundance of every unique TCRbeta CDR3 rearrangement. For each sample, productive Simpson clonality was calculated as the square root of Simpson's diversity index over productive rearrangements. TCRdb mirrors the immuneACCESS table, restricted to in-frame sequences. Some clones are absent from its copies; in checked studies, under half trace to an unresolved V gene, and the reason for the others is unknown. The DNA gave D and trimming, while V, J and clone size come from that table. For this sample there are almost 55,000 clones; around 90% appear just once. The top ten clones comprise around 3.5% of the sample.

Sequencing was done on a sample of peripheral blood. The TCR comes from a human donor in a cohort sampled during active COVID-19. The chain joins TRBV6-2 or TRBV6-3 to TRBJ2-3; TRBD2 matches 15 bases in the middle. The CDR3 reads CASSPGLAGGLYTDTQYF. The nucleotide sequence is TGTGCCAGCAGTCCAGGACTAGCGGGAGGGCTATACACAGATACGCAGTATTTT.